Below, 32 T cell receptor beta chains from the same sample are listed, as sequenced in a study of T-cell reconstitution after alpha-beta-depleted transplantation in children. The authors prepared the TCRbeta library with unique molecular identifiers. TCRdb re-analysed the PCR reads in MiXCR, keeping a single row per CDR3 protein. The data show 350,000 to 450,000 distinct CDR3 sequences, with roughly 15% seen just once and 4.3% held by the top ten. Specimen: PBMCs, collected from the stem cell graft. The origin of the receptors is a human donor who donated a stem cell graft to a child with Fanconi anemia.

This clonotype was recorded at least ten times. The chain links TRBV20-1 to TRBJ1-2; 7 nucleotides align to TRBD1. The CDR3 is 17 amino acids. V lost 3 bases, J lost 3 bases, and 16 bases stayed unmatched. Germline-derived CDR1 and CDR2 are DFQATT and SNEGSKA (reference sequence). The CDR3 loop is CSASLSPQGGRDYGYTF. CDR3 nucleotide sequence: TGCAGTGCTAGTCTCTCACCCCAGGGGGGGCGAGACTATGGCTACACCTTC.

V gene TRBV20-1 combines with J gene TRBJ1-2, with TRBD1 matching 7 bases. The V and J ends lost 0 bases and 5 bases, in that order; junction bases with no gene match: 9. CDR1 is DFQATT, CDR2 SNEGSKA, per germline (reference sequence). The CDR3 spans 15 residues. CDR3 residues: CSARDEVGTVYGYTF. The CDR3 DNA sequence: TGCAGTGCTAGAGATGAAGTAGGGACAGTTTATGGCTACACCTTC.

The rearrangement joins TRBV11-2 to TRBJ1-6; D is unresolved. CDR1 is SGHAT and CDR2 is FQNNGV in the germline V gene. CDR3 length: 15 amino acids. The V and J ends lost 6 bases and 10 bases respectively, with 19 bases between them. CDR3 amino acids: CASSYYGQHRSPLHF. Here the CDR3 DNA reads TGTGCCAGCAGTTACTACGGCCAACATCGGTCACCCCTCCACTTT.

This clonotype occurred a few times. The chain couples TRBV29-1 to TRBJ2-1; 7 bases are a match to TRBD1. V was pared by 4 bases and J by 4 bases, with 19 bases of the junction left unmatched. The CDR3 consists of 18 residues. Germline CDR1 is SQVTM and CDR2 is ANQGSEA. The CDR3 region is CSVVRPSRTGTAYNEQFF. The CDR3 nucleotides are TGCAGCGTTGTTCGGCCAAGCCGGACCGGGACAGCATACAATGAGCAGTTCTTC.

At least ten counts were recorded for this clonotype. The genes are TRBV5-1 and TRBJ2-7, with a weak D call TRBD1 (6 bases). Germline CDR1 reads SGHRS; CDR2 reads YFSETQ. The CDR3 runs 12 residues. Between the trimmed V and J ends, which lost 4 bases and 5 bases, there was a span of 10 bases. Here the CDR3 DNA reads TGCGCCAGCAGCCGGACAGAGGACGAGCAGTACTTC. Translating gives CASSRTEDEQYF.

This clonotype was counted many times. This chain uses TRBV5-1 with TRBJ1-6; D gene uncertain. Trimming pared 3 bases from V and 7 bases from J, leaving 8 bases between. This CDR3 is 13 amino acids long. Germline V CDR1 and CDR2: SGHRS, YFSETQ. The CDR3 sequence is CASSSDGNSPLHF. For the CDR3, the DNA is TGCGCCAGCAGCTCCGATGGGAATTCACCCCTCCACTTT.

This chain joins TRBV29-1 and TRBJ2-5; D gene ambiguous. The CDR3 contains 11 residues. The V end lost 4 bases, the J end lost 1 base, and 4 bases lay between the germline ends. Germline CDR1 is SQVTM and CDR2 is ANQGSEA. The CDR3, as DNA: TGCAGCGTTGGTATCCAAGAGACCCAGTACTTC. This codes for CSVGIQETQYF.

The genes are TRBV7-9 and TRBJ2-5; 7 nucleotides align to TRBD1. Germline CDR1 is SEHNR and CDR2 is FQNEAQ (reference sequence). Trimming cost V 4 bases and J 4 bases; bases outside gene matches: 6. There are 14 residues in the CDR3. In DNA, the CDR3 is TGTGCCAGCAGCTGGGAAACAGGGGCAGAGACCCAGTACTTC. It encodes CASSWETGAETQYF.

The chain has TRBV12-3 or TRBV12-4 and TRBJ2-7; D call uncertain. V was cut by 3 bases and J by 3 bases, with 9 bases left in between. The CDR3 has 13 residues. The CDR3 region is CASSLYINYEQYV. Here the CDR3 DNA reads TGTGCCAGCAGTTTGTACATAAACTACGAGCAGTACGTC.

This clonotype was detected a few times. This CDR3 is CASSLASGGAEGYTF. Written as DNA, the CDR3 is TGCGCCAGCAGCTTGGCCTCTGGGGGCGCGGAAGGCTACACCTTC. The chain recombines TRBV5-1 with TRBJ1-2, with a tentative D call TRBD1 (6 bases). V gave up 0 bases and J gave up 8 bases, with 17 bases separating them. Germline CDR1 SGHRS, CDR2 YFSETQ. The CDR3 spans 15 residues.

Of note for this clonotype: The junction departs from germline at one end; a sequencing error may be responsible. The chain has TRBV20-1 and TRBJ2-1, with 9 bases that match TRBD1. Germline V gene lookup returns CDR1 DFQATT and CDR2 SNEGSKA (reference sequence). This CDR3 comprises 13 residues. CDR3 bases: TGCAGTGCTAGCTCGGGACAGGGTAGTGAGCACTTCTTC. This sequence encodes CSASSGQGSEHFF.

This clonotype was found a few times. The chain joins TRBV3-1 to TRBJ1-5; tentatively, D is TRBD1 (6 bases). The CDR3 length is 16 residues. Germline V gives CDR1 LGHDT, CDR2 YNNKEL (reference sequence). The V gene lost 4 bases and the J gene lost 1 base, with 14 bases spanning the gap. Here the CDR3 reads CASSLSLQGSNQPQHF. The CDR3 nucleotides are TGTGCCAGCAGCCTCTCTCTTCAGGGGAGCAATCAGCCCCAGCATTTT.

This clonotype was detected many times. This chain connects TRBV20-1 to TRBJ2-1, with a weak D call TRBD2 (5 bases). CDR1 is DFQATT and CDR2 is SNEGSKA in the germline V gene (reference sequence). V lost 4 bases, J lost 2 bases, and 12 bases lay in between. CDR3 size: 14 residues. In DNA form, the CDR3 reads TGCAGTGCTAAGAGAGCGGTTACCTACAATGAGCAGTTCTTC. Translating it yields CSAKRAVTYNEQFF.

This clonotype was observed at least ten times. The rearrangement joins TRBV12-3 or TRBV12-4 to TRBJ2-2; D gene ambiguous. V was clipped by 5 bases and J by 5 bases, with 6 bases between them. The CDR3 has 12 residues. The CDR3 DNA sequence: TGTGCCAGCAGTCCCACAACCGGGGAGCTGTTTTTT. Translated: CASSPTTGELFF.

This clonotype was counted between two and nine times. This sequence joins TRBV29-1 and TRBJ2-5; 12 bases are a match to TRBD2. This CDR3 is built from 15 residues. CDR1 and CDR2 from the germline V gene are SQVTM and ANQGSEA. With 7 bases clipped from V and 5 bases from J, the junction kept 11 bases outside the gene matches. The CDR3 is CSARTSGVAGETQYF. CDR3 in DNA: TGCAGCGCTCGGACTAGCGGGGTCGCCGGGGAGACCCAGTACTTC.

Many counts were recorded for this clonotype. The J gene is TRBJ1-6, the V gene TRBV10-3; the match to TRBD1 covers 7 bases. V was clipped by 10 bases and J by 9 bases; unmatched bases: 6. This CDR3 has 12 amino acids. Germline V gene lookup returns CDR1 ENHRY and CDR2 SYGVKD. CDR3 nucleotides: TGTGCCACGCGGACAGGAGGTTCACCCCTCCACTTT. Translating gives CATRTGGSPLHF.

This clonotype was detected only a few times. The chain has TRBV9 and TRBJ1-2; tentatively, D is TRBD1 (5 bases). This CDR3 has 14 residues. Deletions cut 0 bases from V and 4 bases from J, with 10 bases between. CDR1 and CDR2 from the germline V gene are SGDLS and YYNGEE. The CDR3 spells CASSVGSGSYGYTF. CDR3 bases: TGTGCCAGCAGCGTAGGCTCAGGGAGCTATGGCTACACCTTC. Supplemented by reference TRBV9 and TRBJ1-2, the full variable domain reads DSGVTQTPKHLITATGQRVTLRCSPRSGDLSVYWYQQSLDQGLQFLIQYYNGEERAKGNILERFSAQQFPDLHSELNLSSLELGDSALYFCASSVGSGSYGYTFGSGTRLTVV.

This clonotype was recorded at least ten times. The chain employs TRBV7-6 and TRBJ1-1; TRBD1 is a possible D gene (5 bases). The CDR3 has 15 residues. CDR1 and CDR2 from the germline V gene are SGHVS and FNYEAQ. The germline V and J ends were trimmed by 1 base and 3 bases, with 12 bases remaining between them. The DNA of the CDR3 is TGTGCCAGCAGCTTAGGGGTTGGGACGGACACTGAAGCTTTCTTT. This sequence encodes CASSLGVGTDTEAFF. Supplemented by reference TRBV7-6 and TRBJ1-1, the full variable domain reads GAGVSQSPRYKVTKRGQDVALRCDPISGHVSLYWYRQALGQGPEFLTYFNYEAQQDKSGLPNDRFSAERPEGSISTLTIQRTEQRDSAMYRCASSLGVGTDTEAFFGQGTRLTVV.

This clonotype was picked up many times. The chain uses TRBV30 and TRBJ2-7; D is unresolved. V lost 2 bases, J lost 3 bases, and 5 bases lay in between. CDR1 is GTSNPN and CDR2 is SVGIG in the germline V gene (reference sequence). The CDR3 contains 11 residues. The CDR3 spells CAWSRSYEQYF. The CDR3 coding sequence is TGTGCCTGGAGTAGGAGCTACGAGCAGTACTTC.

The chain combines TRBV19 with TRBJ2-5; TRBD1 aligns across 7 bases. The CDR3 covers 15 residues. J lost 4 bases, V lost 6 bases, and 11 bases had no gene match. The germline V gene encodes CDR1 LNHDA and CDR2 SQIVND (reference sequence). The CDR3 coding sequence is TGTGCCAGTAGCTCCGGGACAGATTGGAGAGAGACCCAGTACTTC. The encoded protein is CASSSGTDWRETQYF.

This rearrangement joins TRBV5-1 to TRBJ2-3; D is possibly TRBD2 (5 bases). V was shortened by 1 base and J by 0 bases, with 9 bases between the two germline ends. The length of the CDR3 is 15 residues. Looked up from germline, CDR1 is SGHRS and CDR2 is YFSETQ. CDR3 sequence: CASSLSGPSTDTQYF. CDR3 DNA sequence: TGCGCCAGCAGCTTGAGCGGTCCTAGCACAGATACGCAGTATTTT.

Many counts were recorded for this clonotype. V and J are TRBV20-1 and TRBJ2-7, with D possibly TRBD2 on 5 matching bases. V was clipped by 4 bases and J by 7 bases, with 17 bases between them. CDR1 DFQATT and CDR2 SNEGSKA come from the germline V gene (reference sequence). The CDR3 length is 13 residues. DNA of the CDR3: TGCAGTGCTAAGAAAGCAGCTCGGGGAGAGCAGTACGTC. Its protein is CSAKKAARGEQYV.

This clonotype appeared many times. V is TRBV12-3 or TRBV12-4 and J is TRBJ2-2, with D possibly being TRBD1 or TRBD2 (5 bases each). The V end was cut by 6 bases, the J end by 2 bases, with 13 bases between. This CDR3 region has 15 residues. CDR3 loop: CASSVGRTNTGELFF. In nucleotides, the CDR3 is TGTGCCAGCAGCGTGGGACGGACTAACACCGGGGAGCTGTTTTTT.

This clonotype came up many times. The gene calls are TRBV7-2 and TRBJ1-2; possible D gene TRBD1, 6 bases. The CDR3 covers 14 residues. V was pared by 3 bases and J by 4 bases, with 12 bases between. CDR1 and CDR2 from the germline V gene are SGHTA and FQGNSA. This CDR3 is CASSFSGQSYGYTF. The CDR3 DNA reads TGTGCCAGCAGCTTCAGCGGACAGAGCTATGGCTACACCTTC.

The CDR3 spells CSVDRGTYGYTF. The CDR3 nucleotides read TGCAGCGTTGACAGGGGTACCTATGGCTACACCTTC. The rearrangement joins TRBV29-1 to TRBJ1-2; possible D gene TRBD1, 6 bases. The CDR3 extends over 12 amino acids. Trimming took off 3 bases at V and 4 bases at J, with 9 bases between the two ends. Germline V CDR1 and CDR2: SQVTM, ANQGSEA.

The table lists this clonotype with many counts. This rearrangement joins TRBV3-1 to TRBJ2-5, with D perhaps TRBD1 (7 bases). This CDR3 is 17 amino acids long. Trimming took off 0 bases at V and 3 bases at J, with 17 bases between the two ends. Germline assignment: CDR1 LGHDT and CDR2 YNNKEL (reference sequence). As DNA, the CDR3 is TGTGCCAGCAGCCAAGATCTTTTAGGAGGGGGCGAAGAGACCCAGTACTTC. This codes for CASSQDLLGGGEETQYF.

This chain uses TRBV20-1 with TRBJ2-3; 16 bases fit TRBD2. The V and J ends lost 6 bases and 10 bases, in that order; junction bases with no gene match: 10. This CDR3 has 15 amino acids. Per germline, CDR1 DFQATT and CDR2 SNEGSKA (reference sequence). The DNA for the CDR3 is TGCAGTGCCAACACCGGGACTAGCGGGGGGGCGGCGCAGTATTTT. Residues: CSANTGTSGGAAQYF.

This clonotype has a handful of counts. This chain links TRBV29-1 with TRBJ2-5; D not resolved. Deletions cut 2 bases from V and 5 bases from J, with 21 bases between. The CDR3 length is 16 residues. CDR1 SQVTM and CDR2 ANQGSEA come from the germline V gene. CDR3 amino acids: CSVEYGALLNGETQYF. The CDR3 DNA reads TGCAGCGTTGAATACGGCGCGCTCCTAAATGGGGAGACCCAGTACTTC.

At least ten counts were recorded for this clonotype. The chain employs TRBV12-3 or TRBV12-4 and TRBJ2-3; D gene unclear. The CDR3 consists of 12 residues. V was cut by 3 bases and J by 2 bases, with 3 bases left in between. The CDR3 bases are TGTGCCAGCAGTTTTTACACAGATACGCAGTATTTT. This encodes CASSFYTDTQYF.

The chain is built from TRBV5-1 and TRBJ2-3; D is possibly TRBD1 (6 bases). This CDR3 has 14 amino acids. The V and J ends lost 5 bases and 4 bases respectively, with 14 bases between them. Germline assignment: CDR1 SGHRS and CDR2 YFSETQ. In DNA form, the CDR3 reads TGCGCCAGCAGTCGGGACACCTCCCCAGATACGCAGTATTTT. Translating it yields CASSRDTSPDTQYF.

This clonotype was seen only a few times. This sequence joins TRBV30 and TRBJ1-2, with D possibly TRBD1 on 5 matching bases. The V end was cut by 1 base, the J end by 5 bases, with 11 bases between. Germline CDR1 reads GTSNPN; CDR2 reads SVGIG (reference sequence). The CDR3 sequence is 13 residues long. CDR3 DNA sequence: TGTGCCTGGAGTGAATCGGGGGTGTATGGCTACACCTTC. Protein: CAWSESGVYGYTF.

This chain uses TRBV11-2 with TRBJ2-2, with D unclear. Germline lookup yields CDR1 SGHAT and CDR2 FQNNGV. This CDR3 contains 17 residues. Trimming removed 1 base from V and 0 bases from J, with 12 bases in between. This CDR3 is CASSLVSTVTNTGELFF. In nucleotides, the CDR3 is TGTGCCAGCAGCTTAGTTTCCACGGTGACGAACACCGGGGAGCTGTTTTTT.